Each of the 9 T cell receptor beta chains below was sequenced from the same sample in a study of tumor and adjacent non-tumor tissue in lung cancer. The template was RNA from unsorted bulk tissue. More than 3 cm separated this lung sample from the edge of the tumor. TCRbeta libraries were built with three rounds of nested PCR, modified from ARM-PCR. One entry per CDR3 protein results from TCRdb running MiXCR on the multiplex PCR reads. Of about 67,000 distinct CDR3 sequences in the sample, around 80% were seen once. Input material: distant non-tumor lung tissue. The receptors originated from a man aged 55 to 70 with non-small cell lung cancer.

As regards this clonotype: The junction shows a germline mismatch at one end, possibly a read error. CDR3 bases: TGTGCCATCAGCTTAGAAGCTAGCGGGAGGGCTGAGCAGTTCTTC. It is translated as CAISLEASGRAEQFF. The chain links TRBV11-2 to TRBJ2-1; TRBD2 matches at 12 bases. Looked up from germline, CDR1 is SGHAT and CDR2 is FQNNGV. The CDR3 covers 15 residues.

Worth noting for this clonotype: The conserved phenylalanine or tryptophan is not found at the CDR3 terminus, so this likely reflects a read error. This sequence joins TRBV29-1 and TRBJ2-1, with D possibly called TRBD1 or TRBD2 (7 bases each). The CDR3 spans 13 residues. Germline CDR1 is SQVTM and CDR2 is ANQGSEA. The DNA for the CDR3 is TGTAGCGCTGGAACAGGGGACTACGATGAGCAGTTCTAC. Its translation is CSAGTGDYDEQFY.

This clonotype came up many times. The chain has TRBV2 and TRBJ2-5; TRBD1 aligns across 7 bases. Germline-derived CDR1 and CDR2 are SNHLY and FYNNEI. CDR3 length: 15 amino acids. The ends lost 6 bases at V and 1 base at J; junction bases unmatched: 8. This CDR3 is CASSLTGQSQETQYF. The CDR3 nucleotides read TGTGCCAGCAGCCTAACGGGACAGTCCCAAGAGACCCAGTACTTC.

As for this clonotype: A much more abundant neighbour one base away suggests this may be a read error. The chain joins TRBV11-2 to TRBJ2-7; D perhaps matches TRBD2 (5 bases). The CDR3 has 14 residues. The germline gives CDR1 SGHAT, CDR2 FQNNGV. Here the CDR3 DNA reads TGTGCCAGCAGCCCCTCGGGGTTGTCCTACGACCAGTACTTC. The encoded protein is CASSPSGLSYDQYF.

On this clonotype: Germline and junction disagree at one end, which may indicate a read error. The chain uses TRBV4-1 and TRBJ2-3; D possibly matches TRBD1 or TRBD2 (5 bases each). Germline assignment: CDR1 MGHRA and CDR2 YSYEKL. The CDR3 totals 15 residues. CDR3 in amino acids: CTSSPSGQRADMLYF. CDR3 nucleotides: TGCACCAGCAGCCCGTCGGGGCAGAGGGCAGATATGCTGTATTTT.

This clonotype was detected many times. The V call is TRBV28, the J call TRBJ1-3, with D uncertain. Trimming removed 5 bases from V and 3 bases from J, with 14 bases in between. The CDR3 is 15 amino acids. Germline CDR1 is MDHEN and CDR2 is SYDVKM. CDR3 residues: CASSNSVPSGNTIYF. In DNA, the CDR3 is TGTGCCAGCAGTAATAGCGTACCTAGTGGAAACACCATATATTTT.

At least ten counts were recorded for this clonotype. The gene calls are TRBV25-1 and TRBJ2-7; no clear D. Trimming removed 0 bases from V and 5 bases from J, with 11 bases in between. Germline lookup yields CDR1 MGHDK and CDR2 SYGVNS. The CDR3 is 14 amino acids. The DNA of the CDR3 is TGTGCCAGCAGTGAATATGGAGTAAAGGACGAGCAGTACTTC. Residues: CASSEYGVKDEQYF.

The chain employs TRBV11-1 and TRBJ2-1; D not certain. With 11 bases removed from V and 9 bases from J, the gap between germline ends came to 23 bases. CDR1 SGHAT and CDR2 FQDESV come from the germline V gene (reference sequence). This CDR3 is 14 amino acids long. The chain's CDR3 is CACERWHGRGEQFF. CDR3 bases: TGTGCCTGCGAGAGGTGGCATGGCCGTGGTGAGCAGTTCTTC.

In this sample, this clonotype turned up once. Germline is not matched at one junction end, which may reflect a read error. For the CDR3, the DNA is TGCACCAGCAGCGAGTCGCACAGCCAATACGAGCAGTACTTC. Protein: CTSSESHSQYEQYF. The V gene is TRBV10-2, the J gene TRBJ2-7; no clear D gene. CDR1 WSHSY and CDR2 SAAADI come from the germline V gene. The CDR3 has 14 amino acids.